This TCR beta chain was recorded in a study of cytotoxic CD8 clonotypes in ibrutinib-treated CLL. Study background: Patient counts were around 11 relapsed/refractory, more than 14 treatment-naive and roughly 18 IGHV unmutated.

TCRdb keeps only in-frame clones here, not all; method: immunoSEQ multiplex PCR. Altogether approximately 350,000 clones are present, roughly 70% being singletons, with the ten largest covering 6.3%. Study-wide results and limits: Under treatment, the uncommon public clonotypes either contracted or remained stable.

A word on this clone: Its antigen is unidentified.

The sequencing here drew on PBMCs, taken after 36 months of ibrutinib treatment. The sequence was collected from a human donor with chronic lymphocytic leukemia.

The CDR3 here is CAISESTAGAGTGELFF. The CDR3 DNA reads as TGTGCCATCAGTGAGTCGACAGCGGGGGCAGGAACCGGGGAGCTGTTTTTT. The J gene is TRBJ2-2, the V gene TRBV10-3, with 8 bases identical to TRBD2. J gave up 5 bases and V 0 bases, and 8 bases lay outside the gene matches. The germline V gene has CDR1 ENHRY and CDR2 SYGVKD. The CDR3 is 17 amino acids.